The entry below describes one T cell receptor beta chain. Repertoires were generated with immunoSEQ multiplex PCR, while TCRdb's copy carries only in-frame clones and drops some. Of under 500,000 clones listed, 70% to 90% are singletons. These data come from a study of blood T cell repertoires in COVID-19. Overall study context: PBMCs, B-cell-depleted T cells, or T cells provided the cDNA or gDNA that made up the material.

Trimming shortened V by 2 bases and J by 1 base, and 12 bases separated the two germline ends. CDR1 and CDR2 from the germline V gene are SGDLS and YYNGEE. This CDR3 is 16 amino acids long. Material: PBMCs or T cells enriched from blood (not recorded which). This chain uses TRBV9 with TRBJ2-2, with D perhaps matching TRBD2 (6 bases). The receptor's source is a young woman with acute COVID-19. This chain's CDR3 is CASSVLAGKNTGELFF. The DNA for the CDR3 is TGTGCCAGCAGCGTTTTGGCGGGAAAGAACACCGGGGAGCTGTTTTTT.